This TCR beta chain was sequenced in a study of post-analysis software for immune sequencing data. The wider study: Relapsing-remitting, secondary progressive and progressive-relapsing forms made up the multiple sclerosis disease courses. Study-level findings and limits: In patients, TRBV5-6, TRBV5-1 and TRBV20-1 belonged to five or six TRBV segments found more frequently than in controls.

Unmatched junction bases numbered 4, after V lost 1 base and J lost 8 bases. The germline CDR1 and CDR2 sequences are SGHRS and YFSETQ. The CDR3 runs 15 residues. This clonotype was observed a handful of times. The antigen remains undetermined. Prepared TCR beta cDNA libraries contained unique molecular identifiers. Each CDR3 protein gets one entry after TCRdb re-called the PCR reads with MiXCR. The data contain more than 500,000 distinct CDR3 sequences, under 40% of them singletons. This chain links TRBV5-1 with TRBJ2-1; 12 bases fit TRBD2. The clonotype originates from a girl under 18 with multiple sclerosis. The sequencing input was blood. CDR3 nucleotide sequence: TGCGCCAGCAGCTTGAGGCTAGCGGGGGGGGATGAGCAGTTCTTC. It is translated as CASSLRLAGGDEQFF.